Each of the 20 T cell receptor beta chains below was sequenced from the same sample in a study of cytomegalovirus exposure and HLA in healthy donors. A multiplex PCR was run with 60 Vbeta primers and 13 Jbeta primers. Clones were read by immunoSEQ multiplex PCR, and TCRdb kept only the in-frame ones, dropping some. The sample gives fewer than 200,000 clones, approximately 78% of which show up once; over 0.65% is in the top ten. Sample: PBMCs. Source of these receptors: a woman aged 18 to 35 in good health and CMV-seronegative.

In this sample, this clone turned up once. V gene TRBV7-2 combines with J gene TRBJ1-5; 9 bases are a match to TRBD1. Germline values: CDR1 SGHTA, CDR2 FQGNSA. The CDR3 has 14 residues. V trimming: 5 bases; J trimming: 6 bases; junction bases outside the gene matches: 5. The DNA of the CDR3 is TGTGCCAGCAGCACCGGGACAGGGTCTCAGCCCCAGCATTTT. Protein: CASSTGTGSQPQHF. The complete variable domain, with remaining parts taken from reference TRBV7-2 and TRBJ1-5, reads GAGVSQSPSNKVTEKGKDVELRCDPISGHTALYWYRQSLGQGLEFLIYFQGNSAPDKSGLPSDRFSAERTGGSVSTLTIQRTQQEDSAVYLCASSTGTGSQPQHFGDGTRLSIL.

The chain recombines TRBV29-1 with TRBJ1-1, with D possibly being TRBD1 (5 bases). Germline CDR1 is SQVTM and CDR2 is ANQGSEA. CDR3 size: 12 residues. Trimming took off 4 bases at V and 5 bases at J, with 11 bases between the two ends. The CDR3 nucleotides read TGCAGCGTTGCACGTCAGGGAACTGAAGCTTTCTTT. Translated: CSVARQGTEAFF. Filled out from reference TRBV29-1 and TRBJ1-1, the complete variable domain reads SAVISQKPSRDICQRGTSLTIQCQVDSQVTMMFWYRQQPGQSLTLIATANQGSEATYESGFVIDKFPISRPNLTFSTLTVSNMSPEDSSIYLCSVARQGTEAFFGQGTRLTVV.

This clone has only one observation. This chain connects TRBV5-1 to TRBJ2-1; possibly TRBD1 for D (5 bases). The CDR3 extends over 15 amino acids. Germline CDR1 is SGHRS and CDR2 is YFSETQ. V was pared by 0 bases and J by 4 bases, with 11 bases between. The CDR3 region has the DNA TGCGCCAGCAGCTTGGTAGGGGAACAGTACAATGAGCAGTTCTTC. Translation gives CASSLVGEQYNEQFF. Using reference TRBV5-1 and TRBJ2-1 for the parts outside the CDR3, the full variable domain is KAGVTQTPRYLIKTRGQQVTLSCSPISGHRSVSWYQQTPGQGLQFLFEYFSETQRNKGNFPGRFSGRQFSNSRSEMNVSTLELGDSALYLCASSLVGEQYNEQFFGPGTRLTVL.

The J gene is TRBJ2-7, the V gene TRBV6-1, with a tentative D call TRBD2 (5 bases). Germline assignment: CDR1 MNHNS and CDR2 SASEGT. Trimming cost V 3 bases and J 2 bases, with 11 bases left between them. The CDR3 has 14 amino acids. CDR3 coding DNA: TGTGCCAGCAGTGACAAGCGGTTACCCTACGAGCAGTACTTC. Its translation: CASSDKRLPYEQYF.

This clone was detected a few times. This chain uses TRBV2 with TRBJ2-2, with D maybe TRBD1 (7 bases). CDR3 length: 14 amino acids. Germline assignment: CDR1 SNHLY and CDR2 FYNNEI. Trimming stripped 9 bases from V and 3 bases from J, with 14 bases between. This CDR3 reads CAREGAVDTGELFF. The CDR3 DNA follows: TGTGCCAGGGAGGGGGCTGTAGACACCGGGGAGCTGTTTTTT.

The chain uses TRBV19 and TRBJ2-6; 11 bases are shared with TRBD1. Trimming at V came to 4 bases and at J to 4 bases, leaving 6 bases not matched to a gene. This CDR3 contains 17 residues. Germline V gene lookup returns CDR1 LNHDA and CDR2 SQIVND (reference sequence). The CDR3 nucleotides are TGTGCCAGTAGTACCCGGGACAGGGGGATGGGGGCCAACGTCCTGACTTTC. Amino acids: CASSTRDRGMGANVLTF.

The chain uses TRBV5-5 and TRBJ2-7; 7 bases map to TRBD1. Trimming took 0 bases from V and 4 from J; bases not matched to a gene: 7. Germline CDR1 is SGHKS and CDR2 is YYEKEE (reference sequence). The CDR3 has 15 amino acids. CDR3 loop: CASSLAPGTEYEQYF. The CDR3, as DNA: TGTGCCAGCAGCTTGGCTCCCGGGACAGAATACGAGCAGTACTTC.

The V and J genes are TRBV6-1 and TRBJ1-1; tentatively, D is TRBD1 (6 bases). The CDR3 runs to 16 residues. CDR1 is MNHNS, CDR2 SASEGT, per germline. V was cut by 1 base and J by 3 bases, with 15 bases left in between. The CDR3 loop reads CASSEGWGRGYTEAFF. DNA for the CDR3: TGTGCCAGCAGTGAAGGTTGGGGGAGGGGGTACACTGAAGCTTTCTTT.

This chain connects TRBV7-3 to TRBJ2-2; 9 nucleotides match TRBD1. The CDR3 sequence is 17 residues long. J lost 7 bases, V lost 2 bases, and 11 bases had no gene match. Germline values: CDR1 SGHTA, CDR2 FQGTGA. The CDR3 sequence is CASSLAPGQGRDGELFF. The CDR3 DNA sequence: TGTGCCAGCAGCTTAGCGCCGGGACAGGGAAGGGACGGGGAGCTGTTTTTT.

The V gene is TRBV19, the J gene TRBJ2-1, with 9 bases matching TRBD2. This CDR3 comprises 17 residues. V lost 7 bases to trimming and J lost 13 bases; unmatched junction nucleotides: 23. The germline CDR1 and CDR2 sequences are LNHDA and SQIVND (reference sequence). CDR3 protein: CASTLSEFGGRANRQFF. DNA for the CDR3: TGTGCCAGTACATTGTCCGAGTTTGGCGGGAGGGCGAATCGACAGTTCTTC.

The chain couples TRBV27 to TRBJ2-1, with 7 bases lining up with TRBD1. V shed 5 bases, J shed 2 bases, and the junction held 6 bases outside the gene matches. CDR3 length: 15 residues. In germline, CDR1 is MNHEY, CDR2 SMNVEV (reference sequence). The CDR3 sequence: CASSRGQSAYNEQFF. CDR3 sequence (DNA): TGTGCCAGCAGTAGGGGACAGTCCGCCTACAATGAGCAGTTCTTC.

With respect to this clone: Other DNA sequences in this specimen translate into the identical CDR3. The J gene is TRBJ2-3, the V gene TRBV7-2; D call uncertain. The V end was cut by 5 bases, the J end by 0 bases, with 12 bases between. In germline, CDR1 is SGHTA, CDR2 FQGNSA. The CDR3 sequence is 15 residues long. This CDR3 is CASSQGTTSTDTQYF. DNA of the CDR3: TGTGCCAGCAGCCAAGGAACTACCAGCACAGATACGCAGTATTTT.

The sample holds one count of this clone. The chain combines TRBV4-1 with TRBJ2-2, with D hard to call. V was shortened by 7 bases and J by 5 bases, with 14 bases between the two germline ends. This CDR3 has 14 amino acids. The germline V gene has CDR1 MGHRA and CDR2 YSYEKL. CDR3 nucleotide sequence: TGCGCCAGCACCATACAGCAAGCTACCGGGGAGCTGTTTTTT. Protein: CASTIQQATGELFF.

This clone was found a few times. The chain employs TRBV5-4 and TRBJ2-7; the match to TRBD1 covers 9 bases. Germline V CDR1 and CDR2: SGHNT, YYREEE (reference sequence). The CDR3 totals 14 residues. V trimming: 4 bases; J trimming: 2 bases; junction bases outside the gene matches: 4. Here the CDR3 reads CASSPGQGPYEQYF. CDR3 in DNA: TGTGCCAGCAGCCCGGGACAGGGCCCCTACGAGCAGTACTTC.

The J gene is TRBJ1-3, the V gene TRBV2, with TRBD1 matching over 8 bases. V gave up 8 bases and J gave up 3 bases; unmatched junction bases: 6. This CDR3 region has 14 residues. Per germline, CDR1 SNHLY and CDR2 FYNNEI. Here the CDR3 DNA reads TGTGCCAGCCGTCTCAGGGGGCTTGGAAACACCATATATTTT. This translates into CASRLRGLGNTIYF.

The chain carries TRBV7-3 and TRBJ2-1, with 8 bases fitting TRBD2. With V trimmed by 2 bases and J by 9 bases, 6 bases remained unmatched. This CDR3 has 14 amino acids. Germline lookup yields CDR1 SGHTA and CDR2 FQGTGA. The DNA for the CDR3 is TGTGCCAGCAGCTTAGGGAGCGGGAGAGGTGAGCAGTTCTTC. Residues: CASSLGSGRGEQFF.

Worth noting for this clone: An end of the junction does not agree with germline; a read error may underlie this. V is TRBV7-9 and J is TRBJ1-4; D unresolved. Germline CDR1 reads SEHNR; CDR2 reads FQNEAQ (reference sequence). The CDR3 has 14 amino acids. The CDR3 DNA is TGTGCCAGCAGCTTAAGAGTAGGCGGTGAAAAACCGTTTTTT. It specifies CASSLRVGGEKPFF. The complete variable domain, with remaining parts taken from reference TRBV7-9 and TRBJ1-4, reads DTGVSQNPRHKITKRGQNVTFRCDPISEHNRLYWYRQTLGQGPEFLTYFQNEAQLEKSRLLSDRFSAERPKGSFSTLEIQRTEQGDSAMYLCASSLRVGGEKPFFGSGTQLSVL.

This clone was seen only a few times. Here the CDR3 DNA reads TGTGCCAGCAGCTCGGTTCGGGGCACAGATACGCAGTATTTT. Translation: CASSSVRGTDTQYF. J is TRBJ2-3 and V is TRBV7-2; D not certain. The CDR3 is 14 amino acids. Germline V CDR1 and CDR2: SGHTA, FQGNSA. The V and J ends lost 4 bases and 1 base respectively, with 9 bases between them.

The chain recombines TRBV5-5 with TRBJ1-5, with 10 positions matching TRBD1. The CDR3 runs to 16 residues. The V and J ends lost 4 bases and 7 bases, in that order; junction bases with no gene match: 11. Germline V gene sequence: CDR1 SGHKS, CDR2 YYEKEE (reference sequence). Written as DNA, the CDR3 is TGTGCCAGCAGCCCCCGGACAGGGGGAATCGGGCAGCCCCAGCATTTT. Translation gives CASSPRTGGIGQPQHF.

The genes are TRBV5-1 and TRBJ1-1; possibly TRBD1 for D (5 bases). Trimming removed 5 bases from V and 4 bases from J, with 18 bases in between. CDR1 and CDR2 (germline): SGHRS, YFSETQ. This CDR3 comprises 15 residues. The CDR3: CASRRGGDPGTEAFF. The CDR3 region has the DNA TGCGCCAGCAGACGGGGCGGGGATCCGGGCACTGAAGCTTTCTTT.